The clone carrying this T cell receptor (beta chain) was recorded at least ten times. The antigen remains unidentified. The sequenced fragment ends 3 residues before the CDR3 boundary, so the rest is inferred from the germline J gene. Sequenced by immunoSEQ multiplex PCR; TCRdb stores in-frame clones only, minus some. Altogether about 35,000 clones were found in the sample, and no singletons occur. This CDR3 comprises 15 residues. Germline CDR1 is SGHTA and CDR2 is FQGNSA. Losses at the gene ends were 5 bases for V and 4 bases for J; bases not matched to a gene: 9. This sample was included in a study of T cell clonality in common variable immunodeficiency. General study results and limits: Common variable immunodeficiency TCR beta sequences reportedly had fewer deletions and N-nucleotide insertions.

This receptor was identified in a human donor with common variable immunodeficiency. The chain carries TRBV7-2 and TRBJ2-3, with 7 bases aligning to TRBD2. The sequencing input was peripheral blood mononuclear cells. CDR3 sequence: CASSAEGTISDTQYF. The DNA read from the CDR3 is TGTGCCAGCAGCGCCGAAGGGACTATATCAGATACG. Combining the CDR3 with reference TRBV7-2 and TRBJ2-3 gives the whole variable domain GAGVSQSPSNKVTEKGKDVELRCDPISGHTALYWYRQSLGQGLEFLIYFQGNSAPDKSGLPSDRFSAERTGGSVSTLTIQRTQQEDSAVYLCASSAEGTISDTQYFGPGTRLTVL.